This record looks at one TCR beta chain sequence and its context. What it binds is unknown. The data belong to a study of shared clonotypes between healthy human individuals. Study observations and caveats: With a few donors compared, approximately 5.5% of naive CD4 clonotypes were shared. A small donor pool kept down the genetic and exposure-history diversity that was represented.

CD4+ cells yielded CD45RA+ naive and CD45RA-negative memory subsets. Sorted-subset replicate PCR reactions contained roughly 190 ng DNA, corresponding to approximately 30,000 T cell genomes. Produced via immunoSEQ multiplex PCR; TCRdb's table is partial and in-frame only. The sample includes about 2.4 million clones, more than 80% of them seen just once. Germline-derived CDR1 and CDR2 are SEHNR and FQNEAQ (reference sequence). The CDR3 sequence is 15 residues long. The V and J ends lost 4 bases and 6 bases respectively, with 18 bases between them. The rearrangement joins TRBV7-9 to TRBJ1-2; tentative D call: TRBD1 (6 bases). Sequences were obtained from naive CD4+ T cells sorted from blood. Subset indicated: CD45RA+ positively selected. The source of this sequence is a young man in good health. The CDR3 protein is CASSSPGGLDNGYTF. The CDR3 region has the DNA TGTGCCAGCAGCTCCCCGGGGGGCCTGGATAATGGCTACACCTTC.